Reported below is one T cell receptor (beta chain). Its matching antigen is unknown. Profiled with immunoSEQ multiplex PCR; TCRdb holds only in-frame clones, not every one. This table has approximately 2,000,000 clones, 92% appearing once. These data are taken from a study of shared clonotypes between healthy human individuals. Study-wide findings and caveats: Rarefaction curves obtained for sorted subsets showed sequencing incomplete despite large depth.

The CDR3 sequence is 13 residues long. Between the trimmed V and J ends, which lost 4 bases and 4 bases, there was a span of 7 bases. Germline CDR1 is SGHTA and CDR2 is FQGNSA. The chain carries TRBV7-2 and TRBJ2-2; D remains unclear. This receptor was obtained from a man aged 18 to 29 in good health. Some clones in this sample may be carry-over from other donors' samples. Input material: naive CD4+ T cells from PBMCs. This sample's subset: CD45RA+ positively selected. For the CDR3, the DNA is TGTGCCAGCAGCTCCTTCTTCACCGGGGAGCTGTTTTTT. Encoded protein: CASSSFFTGELFF.